This TCR beta chain was captured by sequencing in a study of OX40 agonist ivuxolimab in advanced cancers. Only in-frame clones appear in the TCRdb table, and some are missing; sequencing was by immunoSEQ multiplex PCR. The sample lists tens of thousands of clones, over 85% occurring once. V dropped 0 bases and J dropped 1 base, with 8 bases sitting between them. Germline CDR1 is SGHRS and CDR2 is YFSETQ. The CDR3 spans 15 residues. The chain couples TRBV5-1 to TRBJ2-1; maybe TRBD2 (6 bases). The origin of this receptor is an adult with an advanced solid tumor such as melanoma, head and neck, liver or kidney cancer. The source was CD4+ or CD8+ T cells sorted from blood, collected in a trial of the OX40 agonist ivuxolimab. The CDR3 protein is CASSLEEGSYNEQFF. The CDR3 DNA follows: TGCGCCAGCAGCTTGGAGGAGGGGTCCTACAATGAGCAGTTCTTC.